The clone carrying this T cell receptor (beta chain) showed up just once. This record comes from a study of blood T cell repertoires in COVID-19. Study background: Acute and convalescent COVID-19 samples came from the United States, Italy and Spain. PBMCs, B-cell-depleted T cells, or T cells were the source of the cDNA or gDNA that made up the material.

In the original processing: Scientists estimated how many nucleated cells there were by amplifying reference gene primers. Measured with immunoSEQ multiplex PCR; TCRdb has only the in-frame clones, and not every one. Clone size and the V and J calls come from that table; the DNA yielded D and trimming. The sample lists around 200,000 clones; approximately 85% were seen once. CDR1 is LNHDA, CDR2 SQIVND, per germline (reference sequence). The CDR3 covers 12 residues. The J segment lost 6 bases and the V segment lost 8 bases, leaving 5 bases of the junction unmatched. This receptor was identified in a man in his sixties with acute or convalescent COVID-19. Sequencing was carried out using peripheral blood. The V call is TRBV19, the J call TRBJ1-1; TRBD1 aligns across 8 bases. CDR3 nucleotide sequence: TGTGCCAGTGGCAGGGGGCGGGCTGAAGCTTTCTTT. Protein product: CASGRGRAEAFF. The whole variable domain, remainder taken from reference TRBV19 and TRBJ1-1, is DGGITQSPKYLFRKEGQNVTLSCEQNLNHDAMYWYRQDPGQGLRLIYYSQIVNDFQKGDIAEGYSVSREKKESFPLTVTSAQKNPTAFYLCASGRGRAEAFFGQGTRLTVV.